The rows below give T cell receptor beta chains drawn from one sample of a study of T-cell reconstitution after alpha-beta-depleted transplantation in children. TCRdb reprocessed the PCR reads with MiXCR, giving one entry per CDR3 protein. Altogether hundreds of thousands of distinct CDR3 sequences are present, 7.5% to 9.5% being singletons, with the ten largest covering under 40%. The sequencing here drew on PBMCs, mostly from graft donor cells, taken 360 days after TCRalphabeta/CD19-depleted stem cell transplant. All receptors derive from a male patient aged 2 to 10 who had a stem cell transplant for acute myeloid leukemia, so the T cells may come from the graft donor. The CDR3 runs from the conserved cysteine through the conserved F or W. A D gene is named only where the DNA matches it firmly. The size entry is marked missing in some rows and otherwise reads once, few, many or a size class.

CDR3aa	CDR3nt	abundance	d_gene	v_gene	j_gene
CASSLTPPAPYEQYF	TGTGCCAGCAGTTTAACTCCGCCGGCCCCCTACGAGCAGTACTTC	many	.	TRBV12-3/TRBV12-4	TRBJ2-7
CASSLGDIPSTGELFF	TGCGCCAGCAGCTTGGGGGACATACCCTCCACCGGGGAGCTGTTTTTT	.	.	TRBV5-1	TRBJ2-2
CASSGRLMNTGELFF	TGTGCCAGCAGCGGCAGGTTAATGAACACCGGGGAGCTGTTTTTT	many	.	TRBV7-9	TRBJ2-2
CAIRKGAGTEAFF	TGTGCCATCAGGAAGGGGGCGGGAACTGAAGCTTTCTTT	.	TRBD1	TRBV10-3	TRBJ1-1
CAWSTEGGTGELFF	TGTGCCTGGAGTACGGAAGGGGGCACCGGGGAGCTGTTTTTT	.	.	TRBV30	TRBJ2-2
CASSLVAALGLQETQYF	TGTGCCAGCAGCTTAGTTGCAGCGTTGGGCCTCCAAGAGACCCAGTACTTC	.	.	TRBV11-2	TRBJ2-5
CASSHQQGSSYEQYF	TGCGCCAGCAGCCACCAGCAGGGGAGCTCCTACGAGCAGTACTTC	.	.	TRBV4-3	TRBJ2-7
CASSYPVGLAGGADTQYF	TGTGCCAGCAGTTACCCCGTCGGGCTAGCGGGAGGTGCAGATACGCAGTATTTT	few	TRBD2	TRBV6-2/TRBV6-3	TRBJ2-3
CASSLSWEEHDMNTEAFF	TGTGCCAGCAGCTTATCGTGGGAGGAACACGACATGAACACTGAAGCTTTCTTT	few	.	TRBV13	TRBJ1-1
CSARDIRIGGGADTEAFF	TGCAGTGCTAGAGATATCAGGATTGGGGGGGGAGCAGACACTGAAGCTTTCTTT	few	.	TRBV20-1	TRBJ1-1
CASSYGANYGYTF	TGTGCCAGCAGTTACGGGGCTAACTATGGCTACACCTTC	few	.	TRBV12-3/TRBV12-4	TRBJ1-2